Sequencing of this TCR beta chain was carried out in a study of T cell responses to AZD1222 COVID-19 vaccine (dated by TCRdb to the early 2020s). In terms of the full investigation: AZD1222 recipients with second doses at about 4 weeks or about 12 weeks were pooled, because spike-specific TCR depth and breadth did not differ between schedules. Trial participants were enrolled into age subgroups of 18-55, 56-69 and 70-plus years, which contained around 150, 28 and 57 TCR-sequenced participants, respectively. TCR sequencing covered 233 trial participants: nearly 210 given two doses of AZD1222 and around 26 given two doses of MenACWY control vaccine. Here is what the overall study found, with its caveats: The 56-69-year group was small, and its depth increase did not reach significance, likely because of low power. Conclusions about previously exposed vaccinees are limited because only a handful of AZD1222 recipients were SARS-CoV-2 seropositive at baseline. Reportedly, almost half of the unique spike-specific TCRs recognized epitopes lying outside the regions that are mutated in the B.1.351 and B.1.1.7 variants. The vaccine-associated CD4 TCRs covered the entire spike protein, and the dominant responses fell in regions 160-218 and 743-854. No day 14 peak-response samples were available, so repertoires were characterized only after the peak T cell response. Most participants were white British and females outnumbered males, and the authors suggested that clonal diversity may have been underestimated. A significant rise in spike-specific TCR breadth and depth was observed after two AZD1222 doses relative to day 0 and relative to MenACWY recipients.

From its cysteine to its phenylalanine, the CDR3 spans 18 amino acids. Just the 54-base CDR3 DNA is kept, in frame starting at base 1. Looking up the germline V gene yields CDR1 MGHRA and CDR2 YSYEKL. Trimming removed 4 bases from V and 6 bases from J; the gene matches leave 14 bases unexplained. Points on this clone: Which antigen it targets is not known. The sample holds no much larger clone one base away, and base qualities are not on file.

The time point label corresponds to: baseline before first vaccination. Vaccinee samples came from UK trials COV001 and COV002, including a single-blind randomized controlled phase 2/3 trial of AZD1222 (ChAdOx1 nCoV-19) in healthy adults. For TCRbeta chain sequencing, PBMC samples from trial participants were taken at day 0 and at day 28 after the second dose. The CDR3 regions of human TCRbeta chains were analyzed by immunosequencing. The original methods were these. Repertoire TCRs were matched against a reference library of SARS-CoV-2-specific TCRs generated with the MIRA antigen-specificity platform. Breadth meant the fraction of unique TCRs that were SARS-CoV-2-associated, whereas depth meant the fraction of total T cells that were SARS-CoV-2-associated. Using the MIRA data, each spike-specific TCR was mapped to the spike region that the TCR reacts to and placed in a CD4 or CD8 class. Log10-transformed breadth and depth values were compared by one-way ANOVA with Sidak's multiple comparisons tests. TCRdb mirrors the immuneACCESS table, restricted to in-frame sequences. Some clones are absent from its copies; in checked studies, under half trace to an unresolved V gene, and the reason for the others is unknown. The V and J calls and clone size were taken over from that table, and D and trimming were inferred from the DNA. Present in this sample are fewer than 150,000 clones, about nine tenths of which were seen just once. Roughly 3.2% of the sample is held by the ten biggest clonotypes.

The receptor was isolated from an adult in good health. The chain uses TRBV4-1 and TRBJ2-1; the junction holds 11 bases that match TRBD2. Material: peripheral blood, obtained on day 0 of AZD1222 vaccination. CDR3 sequence: CASSLGGRVAGGFNEQFF. The sequenced DNA: TGCGCCAGCAGCCTCGGCGGGAGGGTAGCGGGGGGGTTCAATGAGCAGTTCTTC.